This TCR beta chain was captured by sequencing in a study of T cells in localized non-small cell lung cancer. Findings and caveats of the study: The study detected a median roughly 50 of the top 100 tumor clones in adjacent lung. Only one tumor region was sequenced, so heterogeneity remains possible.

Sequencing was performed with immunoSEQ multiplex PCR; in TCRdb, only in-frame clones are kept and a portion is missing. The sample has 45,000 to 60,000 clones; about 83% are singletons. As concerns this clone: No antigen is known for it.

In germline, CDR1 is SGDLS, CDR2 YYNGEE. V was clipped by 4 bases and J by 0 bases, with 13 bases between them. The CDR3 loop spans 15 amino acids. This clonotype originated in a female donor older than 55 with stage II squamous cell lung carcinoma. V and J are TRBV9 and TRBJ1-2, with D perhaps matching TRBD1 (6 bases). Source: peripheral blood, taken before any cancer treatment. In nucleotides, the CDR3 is TGTGCCAGCAGCCCGGAGGACAGCCCTAACTATGGCTACACCTTC. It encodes CASSPEDSPNYGYTF.